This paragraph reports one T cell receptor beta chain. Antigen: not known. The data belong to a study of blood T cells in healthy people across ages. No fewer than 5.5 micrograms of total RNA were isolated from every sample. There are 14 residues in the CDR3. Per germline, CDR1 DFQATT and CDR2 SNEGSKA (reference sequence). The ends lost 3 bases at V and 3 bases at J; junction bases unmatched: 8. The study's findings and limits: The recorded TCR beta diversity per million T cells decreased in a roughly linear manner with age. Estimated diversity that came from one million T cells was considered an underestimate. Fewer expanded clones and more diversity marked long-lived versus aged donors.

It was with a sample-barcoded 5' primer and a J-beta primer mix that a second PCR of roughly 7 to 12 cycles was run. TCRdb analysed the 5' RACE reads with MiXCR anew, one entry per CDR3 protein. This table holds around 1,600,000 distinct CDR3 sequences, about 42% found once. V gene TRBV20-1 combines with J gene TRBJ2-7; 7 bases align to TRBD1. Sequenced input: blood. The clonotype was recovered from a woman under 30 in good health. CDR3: CSASKGQIRYEQYF. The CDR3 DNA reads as TGCAGTGCTAGTAAGGGACAGATCCGCTACGAGCAGTACTTC.